Each of the 21 T cell receptor beta chains below was sequenced from the same sample in a study of cytomegalovirus exposure and HLA in healthy donors. Vbeta (60) and Jbeta (13) primers were used in the PCR. This table comes from immunoSEQ multiplex PCR, and its TCRdb copy is limited to in-frame clones, with some not included. The sample gives more than 110,000 clones, approximately 77% of which show up once; 4.5% to 6% is in the top ten. The sequenced sample consisted of PBMCs. Receptors originate from a woman in her forties or fifties in good health and CMV-seronegative.

The V call is TRBV11-1, the J call TRBJ2-7; no definite D call. Germline V gene sequence: CDR1 SGHAT, CDR2 FQDESV (reference sequence). V was trimmed by 3 bases and J by 2 bases, leaving 14 bases between them. The CDR3 is 15 residues long. CDR3: CASSFEGDLTYEQYF. The CDR3 DNA sequence: TGTGCCAGCAGCTTTGAAGGAGACCTCACCTACGAGCAGTACTTC.

The rearrangement links TRBV28 to TRBJ1-2; D remains ambiguous. Germline CDR1 MDHEN, CDR2 SYDVKM. Trimming pared 2 bases from V and 5 bases from J, leaving 15 bases between. The CDR3 runs to 15 residues. The CDR3 reads CASSLRGGRVYGYTF. CDR3 in DNA: TGTGCCAGCAGTTTACGGGGTGGGCGGGTTTATGGCTACACCTTC.

V and J are TRBV29-1 and TRBJ1-5; 10 bases line up with TRBD1. Germline loops: CDR1 SQVTM, CDR2 ANQGSEA. J gave up 3 bases and V 6 bases, and 2 bases lay outside the gene matches. This CDR3 region has 13 residues. CDR3 nucleotide sequence: TGCAGCGTCGGACAGGGGGACAATCAGCCCCAGCATTTT. It translates to CSVGQGDNQPQHF.

This clone was seen a few times. V gene TRBV19 combines with J gene TRBJ2-3; D is unresolved. The CDR3 runs to 15 residues. Germline CDR1 and CDR2: LNHDA and SQIVND (reference sequence). V was clipped by 5 bases and J by 2 bases, with 14 bases between them. The CDR3 DNA follows: TGTGCCAGTAGTCCTTGGGCCCCCTCCACAGATACGCAGTATTTT. Protein: CASSPWAPSTDTQYF.

This sequence joins TRBV11-2 and TRBJ2-7; 9 bases line up with TRBD1. The CDR3 length is 15 residues. Per germline, CDR1 SGHAT and CDR2 FQNNGV. V was pared by 5 bases and J by 6 bases, with 11 bases of the junction left unmatched. The CDR3 sequence is CASSPLGQGVGEQYF. CDR3 DNA sequence: TGTGCCAGCAGCCCCCTGGGACAGGGCGTTGGCGAGCAGTACTTC.

V gene TRBV10-1 combines with J gene TRBJ2-5, with TRBD2 matching 7 bases. With 2 bases clipped from V and 0 bases from J, the junction kept 9 bases outside the gene matches. The CDR3 has 17 residues. Germline assignment: CDR1 WNHNN and CDR2 SYGVQD (reference sequence). CDR3 nucleotides: TGCGCCAGCAGTGAGATACGCCGGGGGGACGACCAAGAGACCCAGTACTTC. Protein: CASSEIRRGDDQETQYF.

The chain combines TRBV6-4 with TRBJ2-3; tentative D call: TRBD2 (5 bases). In germline, CDR1 is MRHNA, CDR2 SNTAGT. There are 15 residues in the CDR3. Trimming took 0 bases from V and 1 from J, leaving 8 bases between them. The DNA of the CDR3 is TGTGCCAGCAGTGACTCGACTACCGGCACAGATACGCAGTATTTT. Translated, it gives CASSDSTTGTDTQYF.

This chain links TRBV5-1 with TRBJ2-5, with D possibly being TRBD1 (6 bases). Trimming took 0 bases from V and 1 from J, leaving 19 bases between them. CDR1 is SGHRS and CDR2 is YFSETQ in the germline V gene. The CDR3 extends over 18 amino acids. In DNA, the CDR3 is TGCGCCAGCAGCTTGGGTGTCGCCGCCGGACAGCGCCAAGAGACCCAGTACTTC. Translating gives CASSLGVAAGQRQETQYF.

This clone turned up a few times. The CDR3 region has the DNA TGTGCCAGCAGCAAGACAGGGATGGTAGCTTTCTTT. Translation gives CASSKTGMVAFF. This sequence joins TRBV14 and TRBJ1-1; 7 bases map to TRBD1. Germline V CDR1 and CDR2: SGHDN, FVKESK. CDR3 length: 12 residues. V shed 5 bases and J 10 bases; nucleotides not matched to a gene: 7.

This chain links TRBV27 with TRBJ2-1; TRBD1 is a possible D gene (6 bases). Between the trimmed V and J ends, which lost 0 bases and 9 bases, there was a span of 27 bases. CDR3 length: 19 amino acids. Germline CDR1 reads MNHEY; CDR2 reads SMNVEV (reference sequence). The CDR3 loop reads CASSLSGAWSYSLRFEQFF. The CDR3 region has the DNA TGTGCCAGCAGTTTATCGGGGGCGTGGAGCTATTCCCTTAGGTTTGAGCAGTTCTTC.

This clone was recorded only once. V is TRBV14 and J is TRBJ2-5; the D gene is possibly TRBD2 (5 bases). The V gene lost 1 base and the J gene lost 14 bases, with 17 bases spanning the gap. CDR3 length: 13 residues. CDR1 and CDR2 from the germline V gene are SGHDN and FVKESK. CDR3 DNA sequence: TGTGCCAGCAGCCAAGTGGGAGACCCCGTGGATTACTTC. Translated, it gives CASSQVGDPVDYF.

J is TRBJ2-1 and V is TRBV12-5; perhaps TRBD2 as D (6 bases). Trimming removed 4 bases from V and 5 bases from J, with 15 bases in between. This CDR3 contains 15 residues. CDR1 LGHNT and CDR2 FRNRAP come from the germline V gene. For the CDR3, the DNA is TGTGCTAGTGGTTCCGACCGGGGACTCCACAATGAGCAGTTCTTC. Its translation is CASGSDRGLHNEQFF.

The chain recombines TRBV11-1 with TRBJ2-3, with TRBD2 matching 13 bases. Trimming cost V 3 bases and J 3 bases; bases outside gene matches: 6. Germline V CDR1 and CDR2: SGHAT, FQDESV (reference sequence). The CDR3 has 17 amino acids. The CDR3 nucleotides are TGTGCCAGCAGCTTTACTAGCGGGGGGGATGGGACAGATACGCAGTATTTT. Translating gives CASSFTSGGDGTDTQYF.

V and J are TRBV10-3 and TRBJ2-7; D possibly corresponds to TRBD1 (6 bases). This CDR3 has 19 residues. CDR1 ENHRY and CDR2 SYGVKD come from the germline V gene. V was shortened by 2 bases and J by 3 bases, with 26 bases between the two germline ends. Written as DNA, the CDR3 is TGTGCCATCAGTGAGCCGGACGGACAGAGGGGAATTCAGGACTACGAGCAGTACTTC. It is translated as CAISEPDGQRGIQDYEQYF.

The chain recombines TRBV27 with TRBJ2-2; maybe TRBD2 (5 bases). Trimming cost V 6 bases and J 6 bases, with 11 bases left between them. CDR3 length: 13 residues. The V gene's germline CDR1 is MNHEY and CDR2 SMNVEV (reference sequence). The CDR3 region has the DNA TGTGCCAGCAGGTTCGGGAAGGCCGGGGAGCTGTTTTTT. Translation gives CASRFGKAGELFF.

CDR3 residues: CASSWGQYEAFF. The DNA of the CDR3 is TGTGCCAGCAGCTGGGGCCAGTATGAAGCTTTCTTT. The chain recombines TRBV5-5 with TRBJ1-1; D is possibly TRBD1 (5 bases). The CDR3 contains 12 residues. From germline, CDR1 is SGHKS and CDR2 YYEKEE (reference sequence). The V end lost 3 bases, the J end lost 7 bases, and 10 bases lay between the germline ends.

This clone was recorded at least ten times. CDR3 loop: CASSFSPRTEAFF. The CDR3, as DNA: TGTGCCAGCAGTTTCTCCCCGCGCACTGAAGCTTTCTTT. The chain has TRBV28 and TRBJ1-1; D is undetermined. Trimming took 3 bases from V and 4 from J, leaving 9 bases between them. The CDR3 extends over 13 amino acids. The germline V gene has CDR1 MDHEN and CDR2 SYDVKM.

The V call is TRBV5-1, the J call TRBJ2-3, with 11 positions matching TRBD2. J lost 0 bases, V lost 3 bases, and 12 bases had no gene match. Germline-derived CDR1 and CDR2 are SGHRS and YFSETQ. The length of the CDR3 is 19 residues. CDR3 sequence: CASSWGRLAGFTSTDTQYF. In nucleotides, the CDR3 is TGCGCCAGCAGCTGGGGGAGACTAGCGGGGTTCACTAGCACAGATACGCAGTATTTT.

This chain uses TRBV10-3 with TRBJ1-2; 9 positions match TRBD1. Germline V gives CDR1 ENHRY, CDR2 SYGVKD. J was trimmed by 8 bases and V by 6 bases; bases with no gene match: 4. This CDR3 has 12 amino acids. As DNA, the CDR3 is TGTGCCATCAGAAGACAGGGGGAAGGCTACACCTTC. Its protein is CAIRRQGEGYTF.

The chain couples TRBV5-1 to TRBJ1-2; tentative D call: TRBD1 (5 bases). Germline V gives CDR1 SGHRS, CDR2 YFSETQ. This CDR3 has 14 amino acids. The V end was cut by 9 bases, the J end by 8 bases, with 23 bases between. The CDR3 protein is CATKAEGHLQGYTF. For the CDR3, the DNA is TGCGCCACCAAGGCGGAGGGGCACCTCCAAGGCTACACCTTC.

This clone was seen a few times. V gene TRBV4-3 combines with J gene TRBJ2-6, with D tentatively TRBD2 (5 bases). V lost 0 bases and J 2 bases, leaving 8 bases between the germline ends. This CDR3 contains 16 residues. Per the germline V gene, CDR1 is LGHNA and CDR2 is YSLEER. CDR3: CASSQDPGAGANVLTF. The CDR3, as DNA: TGCGCCAGCAGCCAAGATCCCGGGGCTGGGGCCAACGTCCTGACTTTC.